This T cell receptor (beta chain) was profiled in a study of cytomegalovirus exposure and HLA in healthy donors. Study at large: The approximately 100 million unique TCR beta sequences, from approximately 170 million T cells, were found by an earlier analysis.

With 60 Vbeta and 13 Jbeta primers, the PCR was carried out. TCRdb's copy holds only in-frame clones and misses some; the assay was immunoSEQ multiplex PCR. The sample includes roughly 98,000 clones, roughly 74% of them seen just once. Whole-study findings and limits: An assumption of roughly uniform sequencing depth across donors underlay the presence/absence analyses.

In regard to this clone: Its cognate antigen is unknown.

The sequencing input was PBMCs. The receptor's source is a woman aged 70-85 years in good health and CMV-seropositive.

The CDR3 nucleotides read TGTGCCAGCAGCCCCATTCTCGTAAAGACAGGGTCAGTTCGAAACTATGGCTACACCTTC. Protein product: CASSPILVKTGSVRNYGYTF. The chain links TRBV5-8 to TRBJ1-2; 7 bases fit TRBD1. This CDR3 is built from 20 residues. V was pared by 4 bases and J by 2 bases, with 23 bases of the junction left unmatched. CDR1 is SGHTS, CDR2 YDEGEE, per germline.